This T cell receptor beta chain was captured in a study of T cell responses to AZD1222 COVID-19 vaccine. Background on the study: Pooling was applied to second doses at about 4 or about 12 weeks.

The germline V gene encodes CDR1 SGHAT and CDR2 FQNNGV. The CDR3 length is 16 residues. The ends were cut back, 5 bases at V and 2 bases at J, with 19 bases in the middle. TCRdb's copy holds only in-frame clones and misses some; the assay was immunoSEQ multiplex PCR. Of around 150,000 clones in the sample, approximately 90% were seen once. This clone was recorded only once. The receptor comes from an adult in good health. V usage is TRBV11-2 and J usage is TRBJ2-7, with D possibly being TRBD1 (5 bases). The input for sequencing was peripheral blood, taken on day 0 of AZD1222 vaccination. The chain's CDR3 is CASSPISRQTTYEQYF. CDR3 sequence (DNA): TGTGCCAGCAGCCCCATATCCAGACAGACCACCTACGAGCAGTACTTC.